This T cell receptor (beta chain) was sequenced for a study of cytomegalovirus exposure and HLA in healthy donors. General study findings and limits: For most TCR beta V segments, an earlier analysis put the productive rate at about 87% or about 30% of the time. High sensitivity and specificity were reportedly achieved when the classifier diagnosed cytomegalovirus status. The authors considered a cluster of highly shared sequence variants likely to be a sequencing artifact.

To note about this clone: Its specificity is not known.

The CDR3 is made up of 13 amino acids. Germline assignment: CDR1 MNHNS and CDR2 SASEGT. Trimming removed 2 bases at V and 2 bases at J, with 5 bases between. Primers included in the PCR were 60 Vbeta and 13 Jbeta primers. The table came from immunoSEQ multiplex PCR; TCRdb's copy has only in-frame clones and leaves some out. Of roughly 190,000 clones in the sample, 70% to 75% were seen once. The rearrangement uses TRBV6-1 and TRBJ2-3; D ambiguous. The receptor's source is a woman younger than 45 in good health and CMV-seropositive. Sequenced: PBMCs. CDR3 bases: TGTGCCAGCAGTGAAACCTACACAGATACGCAGTATTTT. The encoded protein is CASSETYTDTQYF.